This passage covers 9 T cell receptor beta chains from one sample sequenced in a study of preoperative IRX-2 immunotherapy in early breast cancer. The sample's treatment: preoperative locoregional IRX-2 cytokine immunotherapy. Profiling relied on immunoSEQ multiplex PCR, and the TCRdb table lists in-frame clones only, not all of them. The sample carries tens of thousands of clones, nearly 95% recorded once. This specimen was taken from a patient treated with IRX-2 immunotherapy. The receptors derive from a human donor with breast cancer.

V gene TRBV5-1 combines with J gene TRBJ1-3; 7 bases are a match to TRBD1. The CDR3 spans 17 residues. Trimming took 1 base from V and 3 from J; bases not matched to a gene: 10. The V gene's germline CDR1 is SGHRS and CDR2 YFSETQ. This CDR3 is CASSLPSQGKVGNTIYF. CDR3 DNA: TGCGCCAGCAGCTTGCCTTCACAGGGGAAGGTTGGAAACACCATATATTTT.

This chain joins TRBV5-4 and TRBJ2-3, with TRBD2 as a possible D gene (5 bases). V was cut by 2 bases and J by 4 bases, with 11 bases left in between. There are 14 residues in the CDR3. Germline-derived CDR1 and CDR2 are SGHNT and YYREEE (reference sequence). The CDR3 spells CASSFGSEADTQYF. For the CDR3, the DNA is TGTGCCAGCAGCTTTGGGTCGGAGGCAGATACGCAGTATTTT.

The rearrangement joins TRBV19 to TRBJ2-1; TRBD2 agrees at 15 bases. CDR3 length: 17 residues. Trimming removed 1 base from V and 9 bases from J; junction bases left unmatched: 7. Germline CDR1 LNHDA, CDR2 SQIVND (reference sequence). CDR3 region: CASSIGLGTSGRFEQFF. The CDR3 DNA sequence: TGTGCCAGTAGTATAGGGTTAGGGACTAGCGGGAGGTTTGAGCAGTTCTTC.

The chain recombines TRBV11-2 with TRBJ1-2; the match to TRBD1 covers 10 bases. CDR1 is SGHAT and CDR2 is FQNNGV in the germline V gene. The CDR3 runs 15 residues. Trimming cost V 1 base and J 8 bases; bases outside gene matches: 7. The CDR3 DNA follows: TGTGCCAGCAGCTTAGGAGGGACAGGGGCAGGCGGCTACACCTTC. Translation: CASSLGGTGAGGYTF.

The chain employs TRBV4-2 and TRBJ1-4; 10 bases align to TRBD1. Unmatched junction bases numbered 15, after V lost 0 bases and J lost 5 bases. Looked up from germline, CDR1 is LGHNA and CDR2 is YNFKEQ. The CDR3 has 20 amino acids. In DNA, the CDR3 is TGTGCCAGCAGCCAAGATTTCCCCGGGACAGGGGTCACTTACAATGAAAAACTGTTTTTT. It yields the protein CASSQDFPGTGVTYNEKLFF.

The chain joins TRBV28 to TRBJ1-4, with D uncertain. CDR3 length: 12 residues. V lost 4 bases and J lost 4, with 4 bases in between. Germline V gene lookup returns CDR1 MDHEN and CDR2 SYDVKM. The CDR3 sequence: CASSSGNEKLFF. The CDR3 coding sequence is TGTGCCAGCAGTTCGGGTAATGAAAAACTGTTTTTT.

The CDR3 here is CATSRLKTDVGNEQFF. The CDR3 bases are TGTGCCACCAGCCGGCTCAAGACTGACGTCGGCAATGAGCAGTTCTTC. The chain combines TRBV15 with TRBJ2-1; D is unresolved. CDR3 length: 16 amino acids. Germline V CDR1 and CDR2: LNHNV, YYDKDF (reference sequence). The ends were cut back, 5 bases at V and 6 bases at J, with 20 bases in the middle.

The table lists this clone with a count of one. The V and J genes are TRBV4-1 and TRBJ2-1, with 10 bases lining up with TRBD2. The CDR3 totals 17 residues. Germline CDR1 and CDR2: MGHRA and YSYEKL. V was pared by 1 base and J by 2 bases, with 5 bases of the junction left unmatched. The CDR3 loop is CASSQAPLAGAYNEQFF. The CDR3 DNA follows: TGCGCCAGCAGCCAAGCCCCGCTAGCGGGAGCCTACAATGAGCAGTTCTTC.

This chain connects TRBV9 to TRBJ1-1; no clear D. Per the germline V gene, CDR1 is SGDLS and CDR2 is YYNGEE. V shed 2 bases and J shed 1 base, with 6 bases lying between them. CDR3 length equals 13 residues. This CDR3 is CASSVWANTEAFF. In DNA form, the CDR3 reads TGTGCCAGCAGCGTTTGGGCGAACACTGAAGCTTTCTTT.